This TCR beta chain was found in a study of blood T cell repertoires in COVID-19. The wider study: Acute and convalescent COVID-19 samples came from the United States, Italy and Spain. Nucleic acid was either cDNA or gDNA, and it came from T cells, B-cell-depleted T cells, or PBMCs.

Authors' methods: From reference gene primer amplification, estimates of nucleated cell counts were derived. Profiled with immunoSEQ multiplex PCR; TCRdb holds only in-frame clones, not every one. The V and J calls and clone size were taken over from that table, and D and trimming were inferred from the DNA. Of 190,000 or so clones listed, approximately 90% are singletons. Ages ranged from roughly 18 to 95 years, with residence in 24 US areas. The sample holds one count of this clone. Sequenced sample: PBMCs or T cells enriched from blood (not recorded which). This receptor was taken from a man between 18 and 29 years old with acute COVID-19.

CDR3 in amino acids: CASSIVGRGEQFF. The CDR3 DNA is TGTGCCAGTAGTATAGTAGGACGGGGTGAGCAGTTCTTC. The rearrangement links TRBV19 to TRBJ2-1, with a possible D match to TRBD2 (5 bases). V was pared by 1 base and J by 9 bases, with 10 bases between. The CDR3 spans 13 residues. The V gene's germline CDR1 is LNHDA and CDR2 SQIVND (reference sequence).